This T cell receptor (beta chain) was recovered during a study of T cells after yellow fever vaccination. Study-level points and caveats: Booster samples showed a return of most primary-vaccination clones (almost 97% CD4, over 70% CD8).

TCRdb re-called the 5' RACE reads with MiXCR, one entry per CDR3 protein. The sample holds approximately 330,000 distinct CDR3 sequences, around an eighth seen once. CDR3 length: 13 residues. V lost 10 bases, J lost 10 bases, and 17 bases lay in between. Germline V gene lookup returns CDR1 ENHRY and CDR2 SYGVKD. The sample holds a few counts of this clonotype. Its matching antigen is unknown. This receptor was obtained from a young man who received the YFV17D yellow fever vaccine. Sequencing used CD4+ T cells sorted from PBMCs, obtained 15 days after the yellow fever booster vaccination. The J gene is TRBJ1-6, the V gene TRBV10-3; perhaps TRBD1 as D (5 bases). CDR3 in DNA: TGTGCCACCAGCGACACTAGGGGATCACCCCTCCACTTT. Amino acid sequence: CATSDTRGSPLHF.